This note documents a single T cell receptor (beta chain) sequence. These data are taken from a study of blood T cell repertoires in COVID-19. Study information: Acute and convalescent COVID-19 samples came from the United States, Italy and Spain.

V dropped 2 bases and J dropped 3; count of bases not matched to a gene: 7. The CDR3 has 15 residues. From germline, CDR1 is SGHRS and CDR2 YFSETQ. Profiled with immunoSEQ multiplex PCR; TCRdb holds only in-frame clones, not every one. The data contain about 92,000 clones, 80% of them seen just once; the ten biggest clones take up about a tenth. The sequenced sample was peripheral blood. This chain links TRBV5-1 with TRBJ1-1, with 7 bases fitting TRBD1. This clonotype was obtained from a woman aged 70-85 years with acute or convalescent COVID-19. The CDR3 spells CASSLGQVWDTEAFF. CDR3 DNA: TGCGCCAGCAGCTTAGGACAGGTTTGGGACACTGAAGCTTTCTTT.